The rows below give T cell receptor beta chains drawn from one sample of a study of control samples from healthy donors and cancer patients. Some clones are missing from TCRdb's copy, which holds only in-frame ones; the method was immunoSEQ multiplex PCR. Of roughly 200,000 clones listed, around 94% are singletons. The specimen was blood. The receptor source for this set is a man aged 45-65 years in good health. CDR3s include the opening cysteine and the closing phenylalanine or tryptophan. The D gene is left open where the match is weak. Where a row states a size, it is once, few, many or the class of an expanded clone; other rows omit it.

J gene	V gene	clone size	D gene	CDR3 protein	CDR3 DNA
TRBJ2-5	TRBV7-9	.	.	CASSLRLEETQYF	TGTGCCAGCAGCCTCAGGTTGGAAGAGACCCAGTACTTC
TRBJ2-4	TRBV5-1	.	.	CASSLVGGAKNIQYF	TGCGCCAGCAGCTTGGTTGGGGGAGCCAAAAACATTCAGTACTTC
TRBJ2-2	TRBV7-3	.	.	CASSTRLGNTGELFF	TGTGCCAGCAGCACTAGACTAGGAAACACCGGGGAGCTGTTTTTT
TRBJ1-5	TRBV24-1	.	.	CATSDFGGQPQHF	TGTGCCACCAGTGATTTCGGAGGCCAGCCCCAGCATTTT
TRBJ1-5	TRBV28	.	.	CASSFYVYGQPQHF	TGTGCCAGCAGTTTTTATGTATACGGTCAGCCCCAGCATTTT
TRBJ1-2	TRBV28	.	.	CASSAQGPDYGYTF	TGTGCCAGCAGTGCCCAGGGGCCCGACTATGGCTACACCTTC
TRBJ1-1	TRBV18	.	.	CASSQGRDTEAFF	TGTGCCAGCTCGCAGGGGAGGGACACTGAAGCTTTCTTT
TRBJ1-2	TRBV5-5	.	.	CASSLDSQIRGYTF	TGTGCCAGCAGCTTGGACAGCCAGATCCGAGGCTACACCTTC
TRBJ2-1	TRBV11-2	.	TRBD1	CASSLRGTGVRNEQFF	TGTGCCAGCAGCCTTAGGGGGACAGGGGTCCGGAATGAGCAGTTCTTC
TRBJ2-3	TRBV2	.	TRBD2	CASRRTSGTSDTQYF	TGTGCCAGCAGACGGACTAGCGGGACCTCAGATACGCAGTATTTT
TRBJ1-2	TRBV27	.	TRBD1	CASRIPGQGYGYTF	TGTGCCAGCAGGATACCGGGACAGGGATATGGCTACACCTTC
TRBJ2-5	TRBV2	.	.	CASSELQGGGETQYF	TGTGCCAGCAGCGAACTACAGGGGGGGGGAGAGACCCAGTACTTC
TRBJ1-1	TRBV5-1	once	.	CASSSDGNTEAFF	TGCGCCAGCAGTTCCGATGGTAACACTGAAGCTTTCTTT
TRBJ2-3	TRBV5-6	.	.	CASSEPGGLLSSTDTQYF	TGTGCCAGCAGCGAACCCGGCGGACTACTATCTAGCACAGATACGCAGTATTTT
TRBJ1-2	TRBV5-1	.	.	CASSLVEGNGGYTF	TGCGCCAGCAGCTTGGTTGAGGGGAATGGTGGCTACACCTTC
TRBJ1-2	TRBV2	once	.	CATIGNYCYGYTF	TGTGCCACCATCGGGAACTATTGCTATGGCTACACCTTC
TRBJ2-1	TRBV6-2/TRBV6-3	once	.	CASSSGGGRFNEQFF	TGTGCCAGCAGTTCCGGAGGGGGGCGGTTCAATGAGCAGTTCTTC
TRBJ1-1	TRBV5-5	.	.	CASSLARDPMNTEAFF	TGTGCCAGCAGCTTGGCCCGAGACCCCATGAACACTGAAGCTTTCTTT
TRBJ1-1	TRBV2	once	.	CASSEGLTEAFF	TGTGCCAGCAGTGAGGGTCTTACTGAAGCTTTCTTT
TRBJ1-6	TRBV6-5	.	TRBD1	CASRRDRGISPLHF	TGTGCCAGCAGGCGGGACAGGGGGATTTCACCCCTCCACTTT
TRBJ1-1	TRBV7-9	.	.	CASRRQAGNTEAFF	TGTGCCAGCAGGAGACAGGCGGGGAACACTGAAGCTTTCTTT
TRBJ2-1	TRBV3-1/TRBV3-2	.	TRBD2	CASSPGLAGAYEQFF	TGTGCCAGCAGTCCGGGACTAGCGGGGGCCTATGAGCAGTTCTTC
TRBJ2-6	TRBV2	.	.	CASRRTTRSGANVLTF	TGTGCCAGCAGGCGGACGACACGGTCTGGGGCCAACGTCCTGACTTTC
TRBJ1-5	TRBV27	.	TRBD1	CASSTSLRGGVGQPQHF	TGTGCCAGCAGTACATCGCTCAGGGGGGGGGTAGGACAGCCCCAGCATTTT
TRBJ1-1	TRBV7-3	.	.	CASSLMGGETEAFF	TGTGCCAGCAGCCTCATGGGAGGGGAGACTGAAGCTTTCTTT
TRBJ2-2	TRBV28	.	.	CASSLAFQGKDTGELFF	TGTGCCAGCAGTTTAGCCTTCCAGGGCAAGGACACCGGGGAGCTGTTTTTT
TRBJ2-6	TRBV18	.	.	CASSPPGANVLTF	TGTGCCAGCTCCCCTCCCGGGGCCAACGTCCTGACTTTC
TRBJ2-3	TRBV6-4	.	.	CASSEHRITDTQYF	TGTGCCAGCAGTGAACATAGGATCACAGATACGCAGTATTTT
TRBJ2-1	TRBV20-1	.	.	CSASSIILDEQFF	TGCAGTGCTAGTTCTATTATCCTCGATGAGCAGTTCTTC
TRBJ1-2	TRBV19	.	TRBD1	CASSIGGDRVSYGYTF	TGTGCCAGTAGTATAGGCGGGGACAGAGTTTCCTATGGCTACACCTTC
TRBJ1-1	TRBV5-1	.	.	CASSFPTTEAFF	TGCGCCAGCAGCTTTCCCACCACTGAAGCTTTCTTT
TRBJ2-1	TRBV20-1	.	.	CSASQDKYNEQFF	TGCAGTGCTAGTCAGGACAAGTACAATGAGCAGTTCTTC
TRBJ2-7	TRBV4-3	.	TRBD2	CASSQGLAGLSYEQYF	TGCGCCAGCAGCCAAGGACTAGCGGGGCTCTCCTACGAGCAGTACTTC
TRBJ1-2	TRBV7-3	.	.	CASSHSTTESVDGYTF	TGTGCCAGCAGCCACTCTACGACAGAATCTGTCGATGGCTACACCTTC
TRBJ1-2	TRBV28	once	TRBD1	CASSLRGLGYGYTF	TGTGCCAGCAGTTTGAGGGGGCTAGGATATGGCTACACCTTC
TRBJ2-3	TRBV3-1/TRBV3-2	few	.	CASSQTTDTQYF	TGTGCCAGCAGCCAAACAACCGATACGCAGTATTTT